The rows below give T cell receptor beta chains drawn from one sample of a study of blood T cell repertoires in COVID-19. The assay was immunoSEQ multiplex PCR, and TCRdb's table has in-frame clones only and misses some. Of approximately 110,000 clones in the sample, roughly 85% were seen once. The sequenced sample consisted of peripheral blood. These receptors all stem from a human donor in a cohort sampled during active COVID-19. The CDR3 runs from the conserved cysteine through the conserved F or W. Fields, in order: V gene, D gene, J gene, clone size, CDR3 DNA, CDR3 protein. D genes are given only for firm matches. Where a row states a size, it is once, few, many or the class of an expanded clone; other rows omit it.

TRBV19	-	TRBJ2-7	once	TGTGCCATTAGCAGCGAAACGGTCCACGAGCAGTACTTC	CAISSETVHEQYF
TRBV7-9	TRBD1	TRBJ1-6	-	TGTGCCAGCAGCCCCAGGGGACAGATGAGCTCCTATAATTCACCCCTCCACTTT	CASSPRGQMSSYNSPLHF
TRBV24-1	-	TRBJ1-3	-	TGTGCCACCAGTGAGCAGAATGGAAACACCATATATTTT	CATSEQNGNTIYF
TRBV6-2/TRBV6-3	-	TRBJ2-3	-	TGTGCCAGCAGTTACCTGGGGGGAGATACGCAGTATTTT	CASSYLGGDTQYF
TRBV19	TRBD2	TRBJ2-3	-	TGTGCCAGTAGTATCCTTGGACTAGGCACAGATACGCAGTATTTT	CASSILGLGTDTQYF
TRBV7-9	-	TRBJ1-6	few	TGTGCCAGCAGCTTAATGTCGACAGCTTCACCCCTCCACTTT	CASSLMSTASPLHF
TRBV6-5	TRBD1	TRBJ2-7	-	TGTGCCAGCAGCGCTGCAGGGGGCTTTGGGCAGTACTTC	CASSAAGGFGQYF
TRBV28	-	TRBJ1-5	many	TGTGCCAGCAGTTCAGGGCCTGATCAGCCCCAGCATTTT	CASSSGPDQPQHF
TRBV2	TRBD1	TRBJ2-1	-	TGTGCCAGCAGTGCTCCGGGACAGGGGGCGAATTGGGAGGATGAGCAGTTCTTC	CASSAPGQGANWEDEQFF
TRBV7-9	TRBD1	TRBJ1-2	-	TGTGCCAGCAGCCGGACAGGGGGCGCGGAGGGCTACACCTTC	CASSRTGGAEGYTF
TRBV19	TRBD1	TRBJ2-3	-	TGTGCCAGTAGTGACCCCATCGGACAGGTTTCCTACACAGATACGCAGTATTTT	CASSDPIGQVSYTDTQYF
TRBV5-1	TRBD2	TRBJ2-5	-	TGCGCCAGCAGCTGGGGGCAGCGGGGGCAAGAGACCCAGTACTTC	CASSWGQRGQETQYF
TRBV7-2	-	TRBJ2-7	few	TGTGCCAGCAGCTTAACCAGGGGCGAGTCCTACGAGCAGTACTTC	CASSLTRGESYEQYF
TRBV18	-	TRBJ2-3	once	TGTGCCAGCTCTCTTCCAGGCACAGATACGCAGTATTTT	CASSLPGTDTQYF
TRBV29-1	TRBD2	TRBJ2-7	once	TGCAGCGTTCGAGGAGGGACTAGCGGGGGCTACGAGCAGTACTTC	CSVRGGTSGGYEQYF
TRBV7-9	-	TRBJ2-5	-	TGTGCCAGCGGGAGCGCGGAAGAGACCCAGTACTTC	CASGSAEETQYF
TRBV4-3	-	TRBJ1-3	-	TGCGCCAGCAGCCAAGATAGTCTGATCTCTGGAAACACCATATATTTT	CASSQDSLISGNTIYF
TRBV9	TRBD1	TRBJ1-3	-	TGTGCCAGCAGCGTAGAGGTGACAGGGGCCCGAAACACCATATATTTT	CASSVEVTGARNTIYF
TRBV3-1/TRBV3-2	TRBD2	TRBJ2-3	-	TGTGCCAGCAGCCCGACCGGATTGAAAGCGGGGGCCCTTTTCACAGATACGCAGTATTTT	CASSPTGLKAGALFTDTQYF
TRBV28	-	TRBJ2-7	-	TGTGCCAGCAGGGTGTACGCGGGGCACGAGCAGTACTTC	CASRVYAGHEQYF
TRBV28	-	TRBJ2-5	-	TGTGCCAGCAGCTCTGGAGGGATAGAGACCCAGTACTTC	CASSSGGIETQYF
TRBV5-1	TRBD2	TRBJ2-1	-	TGCGCCAGCAGCTCCCCTACGTACGGGAGGGGTTCCTACAATGAGCAGTTCTTC	CASSSPTYGRGSYNEQFF
TRBV29-1	-	TRBJ2-7	-	TGCAGCGTTCGCCAGACCTACGAGCAGTACTTC	CSVRQTYEQYF
TRBV6-5	TRBD2	TRBJ2-7	-	TGTGCCAGCAGTTACAGAGGGACTAAGGGCTCCTACGAGCAGTACTTC	CASSYRGTKGSYEQYF
TRBV11-2	-	TRBJ1-2	-	TGTGCCAGCAGCTTCCAGGGATTAGGCTACACCTTC	CASSFQGLGYTF
TRBV5-4	-	TRBJ2-1	once	TGTGCCAGCAGCTTGGTCGCGGGGGCAGGAAGGAATGAGCAGTTCTTC	CASSLVAGAGRNEQFF
TRBV6-6	-	TRBJ2-7	few	TGTGCCAGCAGTTACGAGGAGAATCACGAGCAGTACTTC	CASSYEENHEQYF
TRBV5-6	TRBD1	TRBJ2-7	-	TGTGCCAGCAGCCAATGGACAGGGGACTACGAGCAGTACTTC	CASSQWTGDYEQYF